The clone carrying this TCR beta chain has just a few counts. Antigen unknown. This sample was taken from a study of vaccination and CD4 T cells after COVID-19. As to treatment: roughly nine-day PBMC culture with coronavirus spike peptide pools or control peptides (ViraFEST assay). CD4+ T cells that came from the unexposed donor were collected before the COVID-19 pandemic (2011-2018). Scientists ran DNA taken from cultured CD4+ T cells through the Oncomine TCR Beta short-read assay for sequencing. TCRdb redid the calling of the PCR reads with MiXCR, one entry per CDR3 protein. The table lists about 5,600 distinct CDR3 sequences, 35% to 50% of them singletons. The TCR originated in a human donor in good health. Sequences were obtained from CD4+ T cells from blood, cultured in vitro.

CDR3 in amino acids: CASSIGGRTDSYNEQFF. The CDR3 coding sequence is TGTGCCAGTAGTATAGGGGGGCGGACGGACTCCTACAATGAGCAGTTCTTC. V usage is TRBV19 and J usage is TRBJ2-1; D may be TRBD1 (6 bases). Germline V gene data show CDR1 as LNHDA and CDR2 as SQIVND (reference sequence). The CDR3 loop spans 17 amino acids. With 1 base removed from V and 0 bases from J, the gap between germline ends came to 13 bases.